This T cell receptor (beta chain) stems from a study of blood T cell repertoires in COVID-19. Turning to the study itself: The United States, Italy and Spain were the sources of the acute and convalescent COVID-19 samples. The analysed material was cDNA or gDNA that came from T cells, B-cell-depleted T cells, or PBMCs.

Germline CDR1 and CDR2: GTSNPN and SVGIG (reference sequence). The CDR3 spans 12 residues. J gave up 3 bases and V 8 bases, and 4 bases lay outside the gene matches. The authors' processing: By means of reference gene primer amplification, nucleated cell counts were estimated. Using immunoSEQ multiplex PCR, the repertoire was profiled, and TCRdb retains in-frame clones only, with some absent. The V and J calls and the clone size are those of that table, but D and trimming were determined from the DNA. The sample includes around 250,000 clones, about 83% of them seen just once. What was sequenced was peripheral blood. The rearrangement joins TRBV30 to TRBJ1-3; TRBD1 matches 7 bases. This clonotype was sampled from a woman in her forties who had recovered from COVID-19. Here the CDR3 reads CARQGGGNTIYF. The CDR3 DNA reads as TGTGCCAGACAGGGCGGTGGAAACACCATATATTTT. The full variable domain, with the rest looked up from reference TRBV30 and TRBJ1-3, is SQTIHQWPATLVQPVGSPLSLECTVEGTSNPNLYWYRQAAGRGLQLLFYSVGIGQISSEVPQNLSASRPQDRQFILSSKKLLLSDSGFYLCARQGGGNTIYFGEGSWLTVV.